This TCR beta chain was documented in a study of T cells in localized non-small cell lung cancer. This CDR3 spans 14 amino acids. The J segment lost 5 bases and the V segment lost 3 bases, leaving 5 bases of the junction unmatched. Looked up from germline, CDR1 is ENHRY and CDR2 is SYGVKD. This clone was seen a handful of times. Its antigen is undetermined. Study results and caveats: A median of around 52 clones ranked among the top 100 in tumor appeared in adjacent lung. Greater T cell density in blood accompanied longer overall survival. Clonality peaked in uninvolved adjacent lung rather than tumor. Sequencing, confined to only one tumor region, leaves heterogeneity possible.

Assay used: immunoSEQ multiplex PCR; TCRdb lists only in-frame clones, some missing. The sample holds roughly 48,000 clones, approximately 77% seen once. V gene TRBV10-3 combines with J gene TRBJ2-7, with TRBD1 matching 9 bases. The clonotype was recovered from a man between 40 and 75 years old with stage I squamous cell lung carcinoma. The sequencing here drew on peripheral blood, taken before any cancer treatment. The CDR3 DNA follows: TGTGCCATCAGTGACGGACAGGGGCTCCACGAGCAGTACTTC. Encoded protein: CAISDGQGLHEQYF.